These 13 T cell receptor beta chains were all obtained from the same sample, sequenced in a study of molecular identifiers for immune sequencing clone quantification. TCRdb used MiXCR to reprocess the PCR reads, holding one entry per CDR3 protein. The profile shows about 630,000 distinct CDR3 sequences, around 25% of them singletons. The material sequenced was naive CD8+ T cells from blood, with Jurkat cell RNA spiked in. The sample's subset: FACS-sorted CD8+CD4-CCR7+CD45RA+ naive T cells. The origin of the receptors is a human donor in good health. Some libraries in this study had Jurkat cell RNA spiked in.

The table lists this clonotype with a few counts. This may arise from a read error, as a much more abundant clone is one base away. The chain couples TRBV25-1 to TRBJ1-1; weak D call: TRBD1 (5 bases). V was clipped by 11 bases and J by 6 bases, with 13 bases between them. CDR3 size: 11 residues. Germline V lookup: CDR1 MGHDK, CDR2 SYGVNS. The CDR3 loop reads CAAGLGSEAFF. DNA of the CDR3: TGTGCCGCGGGACTGGGGTCTGAAGCTTTCTTT.

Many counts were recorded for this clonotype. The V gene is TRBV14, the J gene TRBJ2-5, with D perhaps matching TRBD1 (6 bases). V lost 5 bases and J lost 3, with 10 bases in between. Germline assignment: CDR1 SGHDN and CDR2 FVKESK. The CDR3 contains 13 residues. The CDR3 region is CASSRDIEETQYF. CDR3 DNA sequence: TGTGCCAGCAGCAGGGACATTGAAGAGACCCAGTACTTC.

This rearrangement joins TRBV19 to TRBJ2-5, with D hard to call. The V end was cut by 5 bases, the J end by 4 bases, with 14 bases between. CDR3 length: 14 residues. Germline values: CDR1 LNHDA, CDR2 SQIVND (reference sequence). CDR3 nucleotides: TGTGCCAGTAGTCAGCAGGCAGGCGGAGAGACCCAGTACTTC. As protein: CASSQQAGGETQYF.

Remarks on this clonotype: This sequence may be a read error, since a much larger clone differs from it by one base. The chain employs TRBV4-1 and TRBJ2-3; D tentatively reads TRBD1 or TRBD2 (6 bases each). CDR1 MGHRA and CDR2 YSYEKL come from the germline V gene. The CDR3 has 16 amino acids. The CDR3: CASRPEGGFSTDAQYF. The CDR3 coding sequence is TGCGCCAGCAGACCCGAGGGGGGCTTCAGCACAGATGCGCAGTATTTT.

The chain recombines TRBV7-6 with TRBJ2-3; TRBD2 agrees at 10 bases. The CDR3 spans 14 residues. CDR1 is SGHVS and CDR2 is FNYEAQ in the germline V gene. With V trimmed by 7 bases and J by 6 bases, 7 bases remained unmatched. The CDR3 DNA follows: TGTGCCAGCATGCTAGCGGGAGAGGGGGATACGCAGTATTTT. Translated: CASMLAGEGDTQYF.

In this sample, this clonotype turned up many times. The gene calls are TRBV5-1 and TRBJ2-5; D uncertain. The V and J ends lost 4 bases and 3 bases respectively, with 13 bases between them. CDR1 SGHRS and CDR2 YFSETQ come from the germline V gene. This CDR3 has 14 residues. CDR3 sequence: CASSQSRFEETQYF. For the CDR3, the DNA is TGCGCCAGCAGCCAAAGCAGGTTTGAAGAGACCCAGTACTTC.

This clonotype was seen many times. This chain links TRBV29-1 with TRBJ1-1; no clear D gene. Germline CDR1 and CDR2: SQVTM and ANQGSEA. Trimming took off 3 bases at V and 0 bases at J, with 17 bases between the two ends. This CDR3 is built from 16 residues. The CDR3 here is CSVEDPTDVMNTEAFF. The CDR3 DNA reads TGCAGCGTTGAGGACCCAACCGACGTCATGAACACTGAAGCTTTCTTT.

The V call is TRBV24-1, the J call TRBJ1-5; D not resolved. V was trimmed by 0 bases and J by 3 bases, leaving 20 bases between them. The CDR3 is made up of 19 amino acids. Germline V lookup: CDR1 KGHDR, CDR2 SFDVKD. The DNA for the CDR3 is TGTGCCACCAGTGATTTGCATACCCCTCCGGGGTCCCTCAATCAGCCCCAGCATTTT. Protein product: CATSDLHTPPGSLNQPQHF.

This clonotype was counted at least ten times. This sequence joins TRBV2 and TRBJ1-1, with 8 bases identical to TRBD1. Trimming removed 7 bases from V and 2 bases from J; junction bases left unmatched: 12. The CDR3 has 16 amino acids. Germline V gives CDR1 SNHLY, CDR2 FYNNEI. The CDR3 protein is CASISNLRGLNTEAFF. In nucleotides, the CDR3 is TGTGCCAGCATCTCCAACCTCAGGGGGCTCAACACTGAAGCTTTCTTT.

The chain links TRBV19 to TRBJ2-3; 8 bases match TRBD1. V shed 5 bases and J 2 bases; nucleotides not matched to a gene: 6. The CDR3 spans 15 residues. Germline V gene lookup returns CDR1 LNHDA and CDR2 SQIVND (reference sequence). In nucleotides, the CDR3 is TGTGCCAGTAGTGTGGGACAGGCGTACACAGATACGCAGTATTTT. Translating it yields CASSVGQAYTDTQYF.

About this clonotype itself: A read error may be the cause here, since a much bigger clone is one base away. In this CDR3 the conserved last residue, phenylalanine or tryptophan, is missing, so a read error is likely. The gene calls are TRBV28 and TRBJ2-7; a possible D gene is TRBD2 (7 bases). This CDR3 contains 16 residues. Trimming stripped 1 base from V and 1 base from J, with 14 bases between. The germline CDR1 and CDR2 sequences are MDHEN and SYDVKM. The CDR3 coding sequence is TGTGCCAGCAGTTTATCGGGGGGCGCGGGTTCCTACGAGCAGTACCTC. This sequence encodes CASSLSGGAGSYEQYL.

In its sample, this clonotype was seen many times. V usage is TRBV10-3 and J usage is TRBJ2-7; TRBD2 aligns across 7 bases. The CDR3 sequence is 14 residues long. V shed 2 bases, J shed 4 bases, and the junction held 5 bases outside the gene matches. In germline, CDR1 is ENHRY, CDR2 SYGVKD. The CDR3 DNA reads TGTGCCATCAGTGAGATCGGGGGAGGGTACGAGCAGTACTTC. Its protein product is CAISEIGGGYEQYF.

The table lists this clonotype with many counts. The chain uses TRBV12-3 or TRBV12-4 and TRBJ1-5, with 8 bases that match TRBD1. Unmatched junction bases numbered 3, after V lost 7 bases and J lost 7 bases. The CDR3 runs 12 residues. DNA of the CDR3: TGTGCCAGCATGACAGGGGCCCAGCCCCAGCATTTT. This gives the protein CASMTGAQPQHF.